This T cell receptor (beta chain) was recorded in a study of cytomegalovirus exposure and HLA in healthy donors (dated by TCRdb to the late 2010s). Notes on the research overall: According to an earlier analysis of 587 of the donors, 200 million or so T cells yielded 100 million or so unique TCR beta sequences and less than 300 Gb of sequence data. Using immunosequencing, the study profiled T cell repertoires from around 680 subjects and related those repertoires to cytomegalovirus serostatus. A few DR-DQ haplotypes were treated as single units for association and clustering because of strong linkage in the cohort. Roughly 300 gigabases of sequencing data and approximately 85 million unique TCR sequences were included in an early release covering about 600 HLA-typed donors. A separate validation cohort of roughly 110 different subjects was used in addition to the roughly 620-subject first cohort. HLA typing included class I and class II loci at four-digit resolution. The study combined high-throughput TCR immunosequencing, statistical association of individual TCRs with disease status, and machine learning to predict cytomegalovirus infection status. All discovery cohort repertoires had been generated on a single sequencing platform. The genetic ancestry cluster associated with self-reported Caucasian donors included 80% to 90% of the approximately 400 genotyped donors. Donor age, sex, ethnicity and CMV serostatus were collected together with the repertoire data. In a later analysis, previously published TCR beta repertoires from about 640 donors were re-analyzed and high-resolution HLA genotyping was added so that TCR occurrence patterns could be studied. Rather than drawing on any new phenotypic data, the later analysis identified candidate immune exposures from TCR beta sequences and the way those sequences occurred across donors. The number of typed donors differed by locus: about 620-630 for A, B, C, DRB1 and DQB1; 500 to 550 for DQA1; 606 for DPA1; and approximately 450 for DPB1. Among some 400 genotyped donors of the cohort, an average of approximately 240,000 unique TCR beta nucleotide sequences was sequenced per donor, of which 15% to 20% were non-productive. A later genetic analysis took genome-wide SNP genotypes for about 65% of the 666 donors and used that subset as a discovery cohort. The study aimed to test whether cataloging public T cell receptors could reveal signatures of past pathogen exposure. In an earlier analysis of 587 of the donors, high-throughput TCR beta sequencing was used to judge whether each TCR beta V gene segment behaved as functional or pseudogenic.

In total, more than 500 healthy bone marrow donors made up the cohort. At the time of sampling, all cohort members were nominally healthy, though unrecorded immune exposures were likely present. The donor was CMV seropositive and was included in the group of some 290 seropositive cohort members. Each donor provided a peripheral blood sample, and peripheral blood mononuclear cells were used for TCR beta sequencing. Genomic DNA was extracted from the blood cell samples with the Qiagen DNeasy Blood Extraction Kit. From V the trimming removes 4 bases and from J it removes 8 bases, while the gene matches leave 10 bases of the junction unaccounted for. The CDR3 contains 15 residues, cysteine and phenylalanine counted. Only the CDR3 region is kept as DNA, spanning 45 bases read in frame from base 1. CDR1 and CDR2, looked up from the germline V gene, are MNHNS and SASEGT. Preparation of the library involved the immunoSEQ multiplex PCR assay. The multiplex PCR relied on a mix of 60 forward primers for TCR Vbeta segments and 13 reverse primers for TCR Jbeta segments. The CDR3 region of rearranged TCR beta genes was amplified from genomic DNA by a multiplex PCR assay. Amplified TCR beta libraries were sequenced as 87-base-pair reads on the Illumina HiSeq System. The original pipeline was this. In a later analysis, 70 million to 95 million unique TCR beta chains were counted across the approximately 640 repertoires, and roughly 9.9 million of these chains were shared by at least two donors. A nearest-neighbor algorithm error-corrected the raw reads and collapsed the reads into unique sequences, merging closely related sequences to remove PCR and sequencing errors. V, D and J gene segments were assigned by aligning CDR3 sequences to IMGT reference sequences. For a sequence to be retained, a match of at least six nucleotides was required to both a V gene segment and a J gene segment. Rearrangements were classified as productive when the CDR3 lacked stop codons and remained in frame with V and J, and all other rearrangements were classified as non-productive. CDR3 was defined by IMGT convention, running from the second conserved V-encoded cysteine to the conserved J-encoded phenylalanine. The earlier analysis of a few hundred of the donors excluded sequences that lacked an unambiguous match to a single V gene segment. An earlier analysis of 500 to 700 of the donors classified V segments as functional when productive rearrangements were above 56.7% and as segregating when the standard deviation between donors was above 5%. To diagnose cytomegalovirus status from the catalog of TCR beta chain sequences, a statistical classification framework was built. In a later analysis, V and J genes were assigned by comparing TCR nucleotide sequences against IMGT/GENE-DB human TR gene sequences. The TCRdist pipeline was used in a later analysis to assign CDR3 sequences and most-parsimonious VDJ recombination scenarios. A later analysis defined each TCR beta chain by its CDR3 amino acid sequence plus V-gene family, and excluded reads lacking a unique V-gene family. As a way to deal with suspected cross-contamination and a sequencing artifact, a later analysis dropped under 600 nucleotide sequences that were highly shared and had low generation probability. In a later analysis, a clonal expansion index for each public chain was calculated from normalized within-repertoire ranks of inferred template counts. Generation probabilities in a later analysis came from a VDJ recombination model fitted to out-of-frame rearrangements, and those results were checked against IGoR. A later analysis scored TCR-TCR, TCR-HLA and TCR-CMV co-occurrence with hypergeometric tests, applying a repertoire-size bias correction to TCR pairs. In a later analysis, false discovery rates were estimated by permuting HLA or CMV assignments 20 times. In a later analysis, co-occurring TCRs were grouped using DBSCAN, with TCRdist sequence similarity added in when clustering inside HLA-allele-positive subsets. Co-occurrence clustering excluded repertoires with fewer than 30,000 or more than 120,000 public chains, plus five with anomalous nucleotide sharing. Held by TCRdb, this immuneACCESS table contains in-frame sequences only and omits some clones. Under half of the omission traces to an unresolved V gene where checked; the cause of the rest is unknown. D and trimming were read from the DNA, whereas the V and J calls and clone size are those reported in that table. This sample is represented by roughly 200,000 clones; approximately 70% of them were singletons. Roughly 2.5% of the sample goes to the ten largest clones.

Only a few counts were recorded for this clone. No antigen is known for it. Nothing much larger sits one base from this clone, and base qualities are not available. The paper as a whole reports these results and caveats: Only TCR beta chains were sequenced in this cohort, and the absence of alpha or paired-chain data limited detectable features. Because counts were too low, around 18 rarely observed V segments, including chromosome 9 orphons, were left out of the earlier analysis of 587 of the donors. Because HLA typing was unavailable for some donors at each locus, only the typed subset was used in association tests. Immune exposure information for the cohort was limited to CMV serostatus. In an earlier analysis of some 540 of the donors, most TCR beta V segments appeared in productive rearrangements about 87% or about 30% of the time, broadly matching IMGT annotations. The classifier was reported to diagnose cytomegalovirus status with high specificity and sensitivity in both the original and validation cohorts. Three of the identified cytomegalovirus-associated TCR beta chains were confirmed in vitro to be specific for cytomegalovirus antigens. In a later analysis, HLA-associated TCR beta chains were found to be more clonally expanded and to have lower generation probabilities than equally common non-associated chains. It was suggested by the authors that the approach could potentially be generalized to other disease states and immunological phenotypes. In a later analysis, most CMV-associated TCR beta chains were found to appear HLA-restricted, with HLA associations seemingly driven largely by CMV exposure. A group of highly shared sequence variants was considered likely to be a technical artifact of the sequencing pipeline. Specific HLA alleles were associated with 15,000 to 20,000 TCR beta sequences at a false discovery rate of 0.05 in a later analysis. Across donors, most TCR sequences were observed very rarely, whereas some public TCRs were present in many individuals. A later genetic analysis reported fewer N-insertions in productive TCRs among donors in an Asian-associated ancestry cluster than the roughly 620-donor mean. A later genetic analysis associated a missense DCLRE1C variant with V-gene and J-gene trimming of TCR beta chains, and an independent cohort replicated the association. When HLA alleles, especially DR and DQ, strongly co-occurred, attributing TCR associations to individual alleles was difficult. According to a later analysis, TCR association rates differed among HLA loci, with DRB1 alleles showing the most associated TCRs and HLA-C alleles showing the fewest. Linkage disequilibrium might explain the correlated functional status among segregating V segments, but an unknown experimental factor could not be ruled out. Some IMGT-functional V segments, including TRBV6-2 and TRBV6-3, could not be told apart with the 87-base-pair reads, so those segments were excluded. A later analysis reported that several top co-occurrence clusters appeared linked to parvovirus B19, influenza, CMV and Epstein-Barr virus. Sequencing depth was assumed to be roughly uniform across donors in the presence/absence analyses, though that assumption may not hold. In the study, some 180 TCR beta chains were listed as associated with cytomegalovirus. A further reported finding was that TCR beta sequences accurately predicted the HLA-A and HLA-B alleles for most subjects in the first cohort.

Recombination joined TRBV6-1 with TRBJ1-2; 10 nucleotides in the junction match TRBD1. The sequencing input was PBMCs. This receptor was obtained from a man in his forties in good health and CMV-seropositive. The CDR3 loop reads CASSGQGQGIVGYTF. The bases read TGTGCCAGCAGTGGTCAGGGACAGGGGATCGTCGGCTACACCTTC.